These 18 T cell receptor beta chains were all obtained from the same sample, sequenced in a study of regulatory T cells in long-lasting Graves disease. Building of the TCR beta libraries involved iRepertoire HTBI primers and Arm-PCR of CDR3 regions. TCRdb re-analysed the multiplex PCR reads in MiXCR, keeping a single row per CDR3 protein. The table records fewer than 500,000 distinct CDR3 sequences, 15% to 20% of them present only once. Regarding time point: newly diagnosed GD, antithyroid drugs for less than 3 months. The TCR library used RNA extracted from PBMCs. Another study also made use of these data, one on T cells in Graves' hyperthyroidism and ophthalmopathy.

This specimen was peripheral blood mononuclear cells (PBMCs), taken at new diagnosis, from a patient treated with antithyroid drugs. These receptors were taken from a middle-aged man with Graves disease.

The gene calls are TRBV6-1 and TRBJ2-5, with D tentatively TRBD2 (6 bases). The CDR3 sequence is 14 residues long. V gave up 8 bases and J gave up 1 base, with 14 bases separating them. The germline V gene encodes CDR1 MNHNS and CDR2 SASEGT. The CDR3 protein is CASGGRGFQETQYF. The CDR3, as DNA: TGTGCCAGCGGGGGTCGGGGGTTCCAAGAGACCCAGTACTTC.

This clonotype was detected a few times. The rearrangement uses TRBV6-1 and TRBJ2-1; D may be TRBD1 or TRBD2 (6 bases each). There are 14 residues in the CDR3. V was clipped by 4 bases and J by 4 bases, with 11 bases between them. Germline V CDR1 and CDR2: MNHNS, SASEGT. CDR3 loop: CASSALGGYNEQFF. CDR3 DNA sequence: TGTGCCAGCAGTGCACTAGGGGGGTACAATGAGCAGTTCTTC.

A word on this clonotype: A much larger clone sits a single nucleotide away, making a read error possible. CDR3 sequence (DNA): TGTGCCAGCAGAACTACTAGCTCCTACAATGAGCAGCTCTTC. Translation gives CASRTTSSYNEQLF. V gene TRBV12-3 or TRBV12-4 combines with J gene TRBJ2-1; a weak D match, TRBD2 (6 bases). The CDR3 sequence is 14 residues long.

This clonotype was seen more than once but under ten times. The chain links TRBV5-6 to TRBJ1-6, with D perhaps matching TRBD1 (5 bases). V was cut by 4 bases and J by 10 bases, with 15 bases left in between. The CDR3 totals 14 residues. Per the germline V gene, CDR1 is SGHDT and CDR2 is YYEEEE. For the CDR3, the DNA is TGTGCCAGCAGCCTTGAAAGGGGCGACTCACCCCTCCACTTT. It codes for CASSLERGDSPLHF.

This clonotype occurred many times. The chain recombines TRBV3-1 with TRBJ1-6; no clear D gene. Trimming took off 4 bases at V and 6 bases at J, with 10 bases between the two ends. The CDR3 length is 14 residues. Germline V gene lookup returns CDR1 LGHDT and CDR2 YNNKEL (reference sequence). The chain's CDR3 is CASSLEGGNSPLHF. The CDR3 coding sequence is TGTGCCAGCAGCCTTGAGGGCGGTAATTCACCCCTCCACTTT.

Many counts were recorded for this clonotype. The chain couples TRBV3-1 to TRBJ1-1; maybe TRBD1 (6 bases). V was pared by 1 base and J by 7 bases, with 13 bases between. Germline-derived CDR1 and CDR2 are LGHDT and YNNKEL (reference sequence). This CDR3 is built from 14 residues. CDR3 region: CASSQAGARVEAFF. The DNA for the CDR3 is TGTGCCAGCAGCCAAGCAGGGGCGCGGGTTGAAGCTTTCTTT.

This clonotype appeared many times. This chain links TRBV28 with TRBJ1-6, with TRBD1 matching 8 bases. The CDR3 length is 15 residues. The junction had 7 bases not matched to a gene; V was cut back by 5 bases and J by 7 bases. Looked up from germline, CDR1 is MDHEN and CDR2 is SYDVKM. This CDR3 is CASSPPDRENSPLHF. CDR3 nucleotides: TGTGCCAGCAGTCCACCGGACAGGGAGAATTCACCCCTCCACTTT.

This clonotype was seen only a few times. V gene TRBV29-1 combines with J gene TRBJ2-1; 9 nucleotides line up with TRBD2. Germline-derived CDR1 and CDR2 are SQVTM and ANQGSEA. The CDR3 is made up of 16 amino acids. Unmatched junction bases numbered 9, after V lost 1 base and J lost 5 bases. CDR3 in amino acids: CSVEGHGREGNNEQFF. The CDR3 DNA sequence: TGCAGCGTTGAAGGGCACGGGCGGGAGGGCAACAATGAGCAGTTCTTC.

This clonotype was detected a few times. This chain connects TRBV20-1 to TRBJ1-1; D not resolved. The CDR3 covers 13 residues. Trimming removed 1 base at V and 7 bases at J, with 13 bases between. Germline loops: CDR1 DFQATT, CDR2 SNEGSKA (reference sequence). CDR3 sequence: CSARGTQEGEAFF. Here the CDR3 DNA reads TGCAGTGCTAGAGGGACTCAAGAGGGTGAAGCTTTCTTT.

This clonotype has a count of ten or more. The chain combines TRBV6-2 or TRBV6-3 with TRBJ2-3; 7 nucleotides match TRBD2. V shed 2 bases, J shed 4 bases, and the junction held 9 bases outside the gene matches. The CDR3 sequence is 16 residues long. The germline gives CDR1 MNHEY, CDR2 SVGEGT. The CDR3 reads CASSYEGGSVADTQYF. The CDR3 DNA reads TGTGCCAGCAGTTACGAGGGCGGGAGTGTTGCAGATACGCAGTATTTT.

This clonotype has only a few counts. The CDR3: CASSVQSVSHGELFF. Here the CDR3 DNA reads TGTGCCAGCAGTGTTCAATCGGTCTCACACGGGGAGCTGTTTTTT. This rearrangement joins TRBV6-1 to TRBJ2-2; D unresolved. The CDR3 has 15 amino acids. Germline-derived CDR1 and CDR2 are MNHNS and SASEGT. V lost 4 bases, J lost 7 bases, and 16 bases lay in between.

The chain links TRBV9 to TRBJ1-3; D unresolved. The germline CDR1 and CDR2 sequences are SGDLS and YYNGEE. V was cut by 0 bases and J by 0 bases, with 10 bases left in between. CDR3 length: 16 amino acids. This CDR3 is CASSVGSKSSGNTIYF. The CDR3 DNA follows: TGTGCCAGCAGCGTAGGTAGTAAAAGCTCTGGAAACACCATATATTTT. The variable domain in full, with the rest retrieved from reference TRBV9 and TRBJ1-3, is DSGVTQTPKHLITATGQRVTLRCSPRSGDLSVYWYQQSLDQGLQFLIQYYNGEERAKGNILERFSAQQFPDLHSELNLSSLELGDSALYFCASSVGSKSSGNTIYFGEGSWLTVV.

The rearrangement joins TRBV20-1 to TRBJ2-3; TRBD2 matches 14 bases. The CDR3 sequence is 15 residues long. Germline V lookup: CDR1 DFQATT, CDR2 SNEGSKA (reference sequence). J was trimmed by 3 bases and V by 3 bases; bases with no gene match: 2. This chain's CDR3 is CSASGLAGGTDTQYF. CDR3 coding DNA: TGCAGTGCTAGCGGACTAGCGGGAGGTACAGATACGCAGTATTTT.

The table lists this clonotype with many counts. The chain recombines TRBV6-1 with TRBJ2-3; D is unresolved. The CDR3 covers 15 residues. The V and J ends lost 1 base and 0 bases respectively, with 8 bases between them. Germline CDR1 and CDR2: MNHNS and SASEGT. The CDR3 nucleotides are TGTGCCAGCAGTGAAGGGTTCGGGAGCACAGATACGCAGTATTTT. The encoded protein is CASSEGFGSTDTQYF.

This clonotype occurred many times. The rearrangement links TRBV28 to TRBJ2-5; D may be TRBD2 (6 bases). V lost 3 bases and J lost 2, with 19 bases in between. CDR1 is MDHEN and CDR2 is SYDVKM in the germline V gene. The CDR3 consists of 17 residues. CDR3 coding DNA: TGTGCCAGCAGTTTCGGAGGGACTGGGGGTCGTCAAGAGACCCAGTACTTC. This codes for CASSFGGTGGRQETQYF.

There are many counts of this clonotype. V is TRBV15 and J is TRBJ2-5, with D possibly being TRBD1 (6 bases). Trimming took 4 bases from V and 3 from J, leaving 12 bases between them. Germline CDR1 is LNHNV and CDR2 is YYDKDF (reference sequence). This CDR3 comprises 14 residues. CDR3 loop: CATSTEHREETQYF. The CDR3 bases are TGTGCCACCAGCACCGAGCACAGGGAAGAGACCCAGTACTTC. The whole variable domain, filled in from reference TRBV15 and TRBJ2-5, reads DAMVIQNPRYQVTQFGKPVTLSCSQTLNHNVMYWYQQKSSQAPKLLFHYYDKDFNNEADTPDNFQSRRPNTSFCFLDIRSPGLGDTAMYLCATSTEHREETQYFGPGTRLLVL.

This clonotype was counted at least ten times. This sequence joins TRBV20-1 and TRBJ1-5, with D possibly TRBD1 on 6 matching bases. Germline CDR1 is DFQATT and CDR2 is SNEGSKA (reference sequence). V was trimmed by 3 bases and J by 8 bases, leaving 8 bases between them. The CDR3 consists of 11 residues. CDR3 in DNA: TGCAGTGCTAGCAGGGGAAAGCCCCAGCATTTT. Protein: CSASRGKPQHF.

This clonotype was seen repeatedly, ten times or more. The CDR3 DNA reads TGTGCCAGCAGTAATACGGCAAGCGGGAGGTACGAGCAGTACTTC. It is translated as CASSNTASGRYEQYF. The chain couples TRBV28 to TRBJ2-7; 9 bases are shared with TRBD2. Trimming removed 5 bases from V and 4 bases from J; junction bases left unmatched: 9. The CDR3 runs to 15 residues. CDR1 and CDR2 (germline): MDHEN, SYDVKM.